This note documents a single TCR beta chain sequence. The antigen is unknown. The V gene lost 5 bases and the J gene lost 1 base, with 15 bases spanning the gap. The CDR3 is 15 amino acids. CDR1 is GTSNPN and CDR2 is SVGIG in the germline V gene (reference sequence). This record belongs to a study of T cell responses to AZD1222 COVID-19 vaccine. Study-level results: An increase in Spike-specific TCR breadth and depth was observed after two AZD1222 doses. Variant regions that are unmutated are reportedly the target of nearly half of spike-specific TCRs. The sample set comprised mostly white British donors with more females, and clonal diversity was possibly underestimated.

Assay: immunoSEQ multiplex PCR; the TCRdb copy retains only in-frame clones and omits some. The table records 100,000 to 150,000 clones, about nine tenths of them present only once. The material sequenced was peripheral blood, taken on day 0 of AZD1222 vaccination. The chain links TRBV30 to TRBJ1-3; unclear D gene. This TCR was recovered from an adult in good health. The CDR3 nucleotides are TGTGCCTGGGGTTCCGGGTCCCAGTCTGGAAACACCATATATTTT. Residues: CAWGSGSQSGNTIYF.